Listed here are 31 T cell receptor beta chains from one sample, sequenced in a study of blood T cell repertoires in COVID-19. Profiling relied on immunoSEQ multiplex PCR, and the TCRdb table lists in-frame clones only, not all of them. The table records some 320,000 clones, around nine tenths of them present only once. Material: PBMCs or T cells enriched from blood (not recorded which). The receptors were sampled from a man in his sixties who had recovered from COVID-19.

V is TRBV3-1 (or the pseudogene TRBV3-2) and J is TRBJ1-1; D is perhaps TRBD1 (5 bases). Trimming cost V 5 bases and J 0 bases, with 16 bases left between them. Germline CDR1 reads LGHDT; CDR2 reads YNNKEL (reference sequence). The CDR3 has 16 residues. The CDR3 sequence is CASSSQNRKMNTEAFF. CDR3 DNA sequence: TGTGCCAGCAGCTCCCAAAACAGGAAAATGAACACTGAAGCTTTCTTT.

The CDR3 DNA sequence: TGTGCCACCGGGAGGGACACCGGGGAGCTGTTTTTT. Translation: CATGRDTGELFF. V is TRBV15 and J is TRBJ2-2, with 7 bases matching TRBD2. V lost 8 bases, J lost 3 bases, and 0 bases stayed unmatched. CDR1 is LNHNV, CDR2 YYDKDF, per germline (reference sequence). This CDR3 is built from 12 residues.

Comment on this clone: Additional DNA sequences in this sample encode the identical CDR3. The chain couples TRBV24-1 to TRBJ2-1; maybe TRBD1 (6 bases). Germline V CDR1 and CDR2: KGHDR, SFDVKD. V was pared by 3 bases and J by 2 bases, with 10 bases between. This CDR3 comprises 15 residues. DNA for the CDR3: TGTGCCACCAGTGATCCCGGGACACCCTACAATGAGCAGTTCTTC. Encoded protein: CATSDPGTPYNEQFF.

The V and J genes are TRBV19 and TRBJ1-6; 8 bases map to TRBD1. CDR1 and CDR2 (germline): LNHDA, SQIVND (reference sequence). With V trimmed by 11 bases and J by 6 bases, 6 bases remained unmatched. The CDR3 extends over 13 amino acids. CDR3 bases: TGTGCCTGTTCCGGGACAGGTAATTCACCCCTCCACTTT. Translated, it gives CACSGTGNSPLHF.

Of note for this clone: At the DNA level, this CDR3 is encoded by other sequences in the same sample as well. V gene TRBV27 combines with J gene TRBJ1-1; 7 bases agree with TRBD1. Germline V CDR1 and CDR2: MNHEY, SMNVEV (reference sequence). The V segment lost 5 bases and the J segment 0 bases; nucleotides outside the gene matches: 3. This CDR3 region has 14 residues. CDR3 bases: TGTGCCAGCAGTCACAGGGGCATGAACACTGAAGCTTTCTTT. It codes for CASSHRGMNTEAFF.

The chain uses TRBV18 and TRBJ1-1; D gene uncertain. There are 15 residues in the CDR3. V lost 2 bases to trimming and J lost 1 base, with 11 bases between them. Germline V gene lookup returns CDR1 KGHSH and CDR2 LQKENI. The CDR3 region is CASSPSTTRNTEAFF. The CDR3 nucleotides read TGTGCCAGCTCACCATCCACTACCCGGAACACTGAAGCTTTCTTT.

The CDR3 DNA reads as TGTGCCAGCAGCCAAGACAAACGGGACTATGGCTACACCTTC. This sequence encodes CASSQDKRDYGYTF. The J gene is TRBJ1-2, the V gene TRBV3-1 (or the pseudogene TRBV3-2), with D uncertain. Trimming pared 0 bases from V and 3 bases from J, leaving 8 bases between. Germline V gene data show CDR1 as LGHDT and CDR2 as YNNKEL (reference sequence). The CDR3 sequence is 14 residues long.

The chain uses TRBV28 and TRBJ2-7; D is unclear. The ends were cut back, 7 bases at V and 4 bases at J, with 11 bases in the middle. Germline CDR1 MDHEN, CDR2 SYDVKM. CDR3 length: 12 amino acids. The CDR3 sequence is CASTSQSYEQYF. CDR3 DNA: TGTGCCAGCACCTCTCAGTCTTACGAGCAGTACTTC.

This chain connects TRBV4-1 to TRBJ2-1; D not resolved. The germline V and J ends were trimmed by 4 bases and 0 bases, with 10 bases remaining between them. This CDR3 comprises 15 residues. Germline-derived CDR1 and CDR2 are MGHRA and YSYEKL. As DNA, the CDR3 is TGCGCCAGCAGCCCATTAGCTAGCTCCTACAATGAGCAGTTCTTC. Residues: CASSPLASSYNEQFF.

V and J are TRBV30 and TRBJ1-4; D is perhaps TRBD1 (6 bases). Trimming took 0 bases from V and 5 from J, leaving 10 bases between them. The CDR3 is 14 amino acids. Germline V gives CDR1 GTSNPN, CDR2 SVGIG (reference sequence). The chain's CDR3 is CAWSVRGANEKLFF. The CDR3 nucleotides are TGTGCCTGGAGTGTACGGGGGGCCAATGAAAAACTGTTTTTT.

The chain links TRBV7-9 to TRBJ1-1, with 11 bases aligning to TRBD1. The CDR3 totals 14 residues. V lost 5 bases and J lost 4; bases outside the gene matches: 3. Per the germline V gene, CDR1 is SEHNR and CDR2 is FQNEAQ (reference sequence). The CDR3 DNA is TGTGCCAGCAGCGCCGGGACAGGGGGCACTGAAGCTTTCTTT. This translates into CASSAGTGGTEAFF. The full variable domain, with the rest looked up from reference TRBV7-9 and TRBJ1-1, is DTGVSQNPRHKITKRGQNVTFRCDPISEHNRLYWYRQTLGQGPEFLTYFQNEAQLEKSRLLSDRFSAERPKGSFSTLEIQRTEQGDSAMYLCASSAGTGGTEAFFGQGTRLTVV.

This clone was seen a few times. The chain combines TRBV29-1 with TRBJ2-3, with 11 positions matching TRBD2. The CDR3 is 16 amino acids. Trimming at V came to 7 bases and at J to 4 bases, leaving 13 bases not matched to a gene. Germline lookup yields CDR1 SQVTM and CDR2 ANQGSEA. CDR3 residues: CSAQPLTSGSADTQYF. The CDR3 bases are TGCAGCGCTCAACCACTCACTAGCGGGAGCGCAGATACGCAGTATTTT.

The genes are TRBV28 and TRBJ2-1, with 15 bases fitting TRBD2. Germline trimming cut 4 bases from V and 3 bases from J; bases unmatched to any gene: 7. Germline CDR1 and CDR2: MDHEN and SYDVKM. CDR3 length: 18 residues. The CDR3 is CASSSRGTSGRFYNEQFF. The CDR3 DNA is TGTGCCAGCAGTTCAAGAGGGACTAGCGGGAGGTTCTACAATGAGCAGTTCTTC.

The chain combines TRBV5-6 with TRBJ2-1, with D possibly TRBD2 on 6 matching bases. Trimming left V 0 bases short and J 11 bases short, with 21 bases between. The CDR3 sequence is 16 residues long. Germline V gene data show CDR1 as SGHDT and CDR2 as YYEEEE. In nucleotides, the CDR3 is TGTGCCAGCAGCTTGGGTCTTGACGGGGGAAGCCTTAAGCAGTTCTTC. Protein sequence: CASSLGLDGGSLKQFF.

The CDR3 coding sequence is TGTGCCAGCAGTCTCCGGGACACCAAAAACATTCAGTACTTC. Protein product: CASSLRDTKNIQYF. This rearrangement joins TRBV6-5 to TRBJ2-4, with D possibly matching TRBD1 (6 bases). The CDR3 extends over 14 amino acids. CDR1 and CDR2 (germline): MNHEY, SVGAGI. V gave up 5 bases and J gave up 2 bases, with 10 bases separating them.

The chain recombines TRBV7-2 with TRBJ1-6, with D possibly matching TRBD1 (6 bases). The CDR3 extends over 15 amino acids. Germline V gives CDR1 SGHTA, CDR2 FQGNSA. V was trimmed by 2 bases and J by 7 bases, leaving 12 bases between them. Here the CDR3 DNA reads TGTGCCAGCAGCTTATACCAGGGGTGGAATTCACCCCTCCACTTT. Protein: CASSLYQGWNSPLHF.

The rearrangement joins TRBV28 to TRBJ2-5; TRBD1 aligns across 9 bases. This CDR3 contains 17 residues. CDR1 is MDHEN and CDR2 is SYDVKM in the germline V gene. Trimming took 6 bases from V and 4 from J; bases not matched to a gene: 15. In DNA, the CDR3 is TGTGCCAGCAGACTTACTCGGGACAGGGTAAGGGGAGAGACCCAGTACTTC. Its protein product is CASRLTRDRVRGETQYF.

The gene calls are TRBV28 and TRBJ2-3; TRBD1 matches at 8 bases. Per the germline V gene, CDR1 is MDHEN and CDR2 is SYDVKM. J lost 4 bases, V lost 9 bases, and 12 bases had no gene match. This CDR3 is built from 15 residues. CDR3 residues: CASEDRTGSADTQYF. For the CDR3, the DNA is TGTGCCAGTGAAGATCGGACAGGGTCAGCAGATACGCAGTATTTT.

V is TRBV7-9 and J is TRBJ1-2, with TRBD1 identical over 7 bases. This CDR3 has 13 residues. Per germline, CDR1 SEHNR and CDR2 FQNEAQ (reference sequence). J gave up 7 bases and V 6 bases, and 8 bases lay outside the gene matches. This CDR3 is CASSFRGQGGYTF. CDR3 DNA sequence: TGTGCCAGCAGTTTTAGGGGGCAGGGTGGCTACACCTTC. Drawing the rest from reference TRBV7-9 and TRBJ1-2, the complete variable domain is DTGVSQNPRHKITKRGQNVTFRCDPISEHNRLYWYRQTLGQGPEFLTYFQNEAQLEKSRLLSDRFSAERPKGSFSTLEIQRTEQGDSAMYLCASSFRGQGGYTFGSGTRLTVV.

The V gene is TRBV28, the J gene TRBJ2-2; TRBD2 agrees at 7 bases. V lost 5 bases to trimming and J lost 2 bases; unmatched junction nucleotides: 8. The CDR3 is 16 residues long. In germline, CDR1 is MDHEN, CDR2 SYDVKM. CDR3 sequence: CASSRAGTTNTGELFF. Written as DNA, the CDR3 is TGTGCCAGCAGTAGAGCCGGGACTACAAACACCGGGGAGCTGTTTTTT.

The CDR3 reads CASSRGGALDGYTF. CDR3 DNA: TGTGCCAGCAGCCGAGGGGGGGCCTTGGACGGCTACACCTTC. This chain connects TRBV5-5 to TRBJ1-2; a possible D gene is TRBD1 (6 bases). The V end was cut by 4 bases, the J end by 8 bases, with 18 bases between. The germline V gene encodes CDR1 SGHKS and CDR2 YYEKEE (reference sequence). The CDR3 covers 14 residues.

V usage is TRBV12-3 or TRBV12-4 and J usage is TRBJ2-4; TRBD1 agrees at 8 bases. V was pared by 6 bases and J by 7 bases, with 5 bases of the junction left unmatched. The length of the CDR3 is 13 residues. CDR3 loop: CASRMTGVNIQYF. In nucleotides, the CDR3 is TGTGCCAGCAGAATGACAGGGGTTAACATTCAGTACTTC.

Only a few counts were recorded for this clone. This chain connects TRBV6-5 to TRBJ1-6, with D possibly being TRBD1 (6 bases). Deletions cut 7 bases from V and 12 bases from J, with 16 bases between. From germline, CDR1 is MNHEY and CDR2 SVGAGI. This CDR3 is 13 amino acids long. CDR3 sequence (DNA): TGTGCCAGCAATCTACAGGGCCCCGGACCCCTCCACTTT. Protein sequence: CASNLQGPGPLHF.

This chain connects TRBV11-3 to TRBJ2-3; D is perhaps TRBD2 (5 bases). V lost 1 base and J lost 3, with 11 bases in between. Per the germline V gene, CDR1 is SGHNT and CDR2 is YENEEA. The CDR3 contains 15 residues. The DNA for the CDR3 is TGTGCCAGCAGCTTAGGAGGGAGTCGGACAGATACGCAGTATTTT. It translates to CASSLGGSRTDTQYF.

This CDR3 reads CASTPGLAGADTQYF. In nucleotides, the CDR3 is TGTGCCAGCACCCCGGGACTAGCGGGAGCAGATACGCAGTATTTT. The genes are TRBV25-1 and TRBJ2-3; TRBD2 agrees at 14 bases. The CDR3 sequence is 15 residues long. The germline gives CDR1 MGHDK, CDR2 SYGVNS. The J segment lost 4 bases and the V segment lost 7 bases, leaving 4 bases of the junction unmatched.

The genes are TRBV12-3 or TRBV12-4 and TRBJ2-2; TRBD2 matches 7 bases. V shed 6 bases, J shed 5 bases, and the junction held 3 bases outside the gene matches. This CDR3 comprises 13 residues. CDR3 protein: CASRGLGTGELFF. In DNA, the CDR3 is TGTGCCAGCAGAGGACTAGGGACCGGGGAGCTGTTTTTT.

This chain joins TRBV28 and TRBJ1-2; a weak D match, TRBD1 (5 bases). The germline V gene has CDR1 MDHEN and CDR2 SYDVKM. V dropped 8 bases and J dropped 5 bases, with 24 bases sitting between them. This CDR3 has 16 residues. The CDR3 DNA sequence: TGTGCCAGCCATTATCCAGGGTCCCGGAGCGGGTATGGCTACACCTTC. As protein: CASHYPGSRSGYGYTF.

The chain is built from TRBV7-3 and TRBJ2-3; 15 bases map to TRBD2. The J segment lost 0 bases and the V segment lost 0 bases, leaving 1 base of the junction unmatched. The germline V gene encodes CDR1 SGHTA and CDR2 FQGTGA. There are 18 residues in the CDR3. The CDR3 loop is CASSLTGLAGGSTDTQYF. The CDR3 DNA is TGTGCCAGCAGCTTAACTGGACTAGCGGGAGGGAGCACAGATACGCAGTATTTT. The complete variable domain, with remaining parts taken from reference TRBV7-3 and TRBJ2-3, reads GAGVSQTPSNKVTEKGKYVELRCDPISGHTALYWYRQSLGQGPEFLIYFQGTGAADDSGLPNDRFFAVRPEGSVSTLKIQRTERGDSAVYLCASSLTGLAGGSTDTQYFGPGTRLTVL.

V is TRBV2 and J is TRBJ1-1, with 7 bases fitting TRBD1. The CDR3 extends over 14 amino acids. J lost 4 bases, V lost 4 bases, and 6 bases had no gene match. Germline CDR1 and CDR2: SNHLY and FYNNEI. CDR3: CASSGPTGVTEAFF. In DNA form, the CDR3 reads TGTGCCAGCAGTGGACCCACAGGGGTCACTGAAGCTTTCTTT.

This clone showed up just a few times. The genes are TRBV6-5 and TRBJ2-4; 7 positions agree with TRBD1. The trim removed 0 bases at V and 6 bases at J, leaving 8 bases unmatched. The CDR3 runs 16 residues. Per the germline V gene, CDR1 is MNHEY and CDR2 is SVGAGI. The CDR3 bases are TGTGCCAGCAGTTACTCGATTAGAGGGGGCAGAAACATTCAGTACTTC. It codes for CASSYSIRGGRNIQYF.

The V and J genes are TRBV4-1 and TRBJ1-2; 8 bases map to TRBD1. The CDR3 extends over 15 amino acids. After removal of 6 bases from V and 2 bases from J, the junction contained 8 bases not matched to a gene. Germline CDR1 and CDR2: MGHRA and YSYEKL. CDR3 in amino acids: CASRQGERGNYGYTF. CDR3 bases: TGCGCCAGCAGACAGGGGGAGAGAGGCAACTATGGCTACACCTTC.